The entry below describes one T cell receptor beta chain. V shed 2 bases and J shed 3 bases, with 10 bases lying between them. Germline CDR1 MDHEN, CDR2 SYDVKM. This CDR3 has 14 amino acids. Method: immunoSEQ multiplex PCR; TCRdb's copy keeps in-frame clones and lacks some. The sample carries about 220,000 clones, under 90% recorded once. The sample is drawn from a study of blood T cell repertoires in COVID-19. Across the whole study: Nucleic acid was either cDNA or gDNA, and it came from T cells, B-cell-depleted T cells, or PBMCs.

This clonotype was obtained from a woman at least 80 years old with acute or convalescent COVID-19. The chain links TRBV28 to TRBJ1-2; D is ambiguous. The material sequenced was peripheral blood. The CDR3 coding sequence is TGTGCCAGCAGTTTAGCCCCCCGGGACTATGGCTACACCTTC. It yields the protein CASSLAPRDYGYTF.